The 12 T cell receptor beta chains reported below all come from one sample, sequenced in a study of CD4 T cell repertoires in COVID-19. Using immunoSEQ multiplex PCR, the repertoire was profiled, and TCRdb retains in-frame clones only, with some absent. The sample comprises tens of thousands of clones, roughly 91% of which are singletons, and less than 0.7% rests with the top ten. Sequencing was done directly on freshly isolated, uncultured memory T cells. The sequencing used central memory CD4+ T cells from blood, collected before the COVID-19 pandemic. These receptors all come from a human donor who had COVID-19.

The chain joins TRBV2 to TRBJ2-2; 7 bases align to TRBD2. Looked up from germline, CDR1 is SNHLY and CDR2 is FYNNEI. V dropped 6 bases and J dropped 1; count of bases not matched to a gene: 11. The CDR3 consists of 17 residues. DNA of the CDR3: TGTGCCAGCAGAACCACTACGGGGGGAGTGAACACCGGGGAGCTGTTTTTT. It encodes CASRTTTGGVNTGELFF. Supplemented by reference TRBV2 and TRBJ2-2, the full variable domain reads EPEVTQTPSHQVTQMGQEVILRCVPISNHLYFYWYRQILGQKVEFLVSFYNNEISEKSEIFDDQFSVERPDGSNFTLKIRSTKLEDSAMYFCASRTTTGGVNTGELFFGEGSRLTVL.

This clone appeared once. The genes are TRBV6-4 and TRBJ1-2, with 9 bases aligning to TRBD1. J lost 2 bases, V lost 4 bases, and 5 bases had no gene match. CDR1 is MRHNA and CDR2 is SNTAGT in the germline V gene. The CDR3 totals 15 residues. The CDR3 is CASSGSGTGNYGYTF. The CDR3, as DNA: TGTGCCAGCAGTGGATCCGGGACAGGGAACTATGGCTACACCTTC.

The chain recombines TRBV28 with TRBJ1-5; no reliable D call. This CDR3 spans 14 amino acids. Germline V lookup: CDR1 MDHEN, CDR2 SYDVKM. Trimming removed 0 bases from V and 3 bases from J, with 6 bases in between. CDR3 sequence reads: CASSLWADNQPQHF. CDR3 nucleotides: TGTGCCAGCAGTTTATGGGCAGACAATCAGCCCCAGCATTTT.

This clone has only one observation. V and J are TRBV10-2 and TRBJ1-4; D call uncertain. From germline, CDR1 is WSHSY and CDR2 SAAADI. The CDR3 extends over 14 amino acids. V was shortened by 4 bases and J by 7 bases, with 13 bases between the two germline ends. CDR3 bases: TGCGCCAGCAGTGCGGCCAGCGTCGGTGAAAAACTGTTTTTT. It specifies CASSAASVGEKLFF.

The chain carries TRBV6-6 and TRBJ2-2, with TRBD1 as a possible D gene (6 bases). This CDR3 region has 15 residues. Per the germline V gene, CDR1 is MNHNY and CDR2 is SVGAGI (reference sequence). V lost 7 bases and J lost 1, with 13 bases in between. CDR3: CASTLWTVNTGELFF. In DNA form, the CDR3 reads TGTGCCAGCACCCTATGGACAGTGAACACCGGGGAGCTGTTTTTT.

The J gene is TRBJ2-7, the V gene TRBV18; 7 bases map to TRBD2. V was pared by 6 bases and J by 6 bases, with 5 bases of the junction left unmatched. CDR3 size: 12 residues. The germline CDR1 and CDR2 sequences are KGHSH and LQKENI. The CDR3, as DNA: TGTGCCAGCTCGGGGGGAGGGTTCGAGCAGTACTTC. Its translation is CASSGGGFEQYF.

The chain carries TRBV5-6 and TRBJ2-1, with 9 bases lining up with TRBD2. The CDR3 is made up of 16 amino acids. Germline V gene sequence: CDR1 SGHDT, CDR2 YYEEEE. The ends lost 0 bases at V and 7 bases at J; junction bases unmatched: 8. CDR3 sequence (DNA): TGTGCCAGCAGCTTGGTGGGTAGCGGGAGTAGAAATGAGCAGTTCTTC. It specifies CASSLVGSGSRNEQFF. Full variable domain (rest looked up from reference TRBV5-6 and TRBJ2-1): DAGVTQSPTHLIKTRGQQVTLRCSPKSGHDTVSWYQQALGQGPQFIFQYYEEEERQRGNFPDRFSGHQFPNYSSELNVNALLLGDSALYLCASSLVGSGSRNEQFFGPGTRLTVL.

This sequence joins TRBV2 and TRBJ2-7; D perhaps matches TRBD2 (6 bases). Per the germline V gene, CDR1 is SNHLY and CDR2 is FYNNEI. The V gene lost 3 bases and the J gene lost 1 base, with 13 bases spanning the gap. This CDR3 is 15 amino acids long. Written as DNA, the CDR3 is TGTGCCAGCAGTGACGTCGGGAGCGGATCCTACGAGCAGTACTTC. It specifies CASSDVGSGSYEQYF.

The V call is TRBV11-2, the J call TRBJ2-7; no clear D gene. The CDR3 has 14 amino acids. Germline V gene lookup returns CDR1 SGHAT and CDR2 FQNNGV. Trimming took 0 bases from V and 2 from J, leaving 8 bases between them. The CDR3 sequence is CASSLDREAYEQYF. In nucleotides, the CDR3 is TGTGCCAGCAGCTTAGATAGAGAAGCCTACGAGCAGTACTTC.

CDR3 residues: CASSPDTGGRGSDEQFF. Here the CDR3 DNA reads TGCGCCAGCAGTCCCGATACTGGGGGACGGGGGTCCGATGAGCAGTTCTTC. The rearrangement links TRBV10-1 to TRBJ2-1, with D perhaps TRBD2 (6 bases). Germline CDR1 WNHNN, CDR2 SYGVQD (reference sequence). This CDR3 comprises 17 residues. The ends were cut back, 5 bases at V and 8 bases at J, with 25 bases in the middle.

Here the CDR3 DNA reads TGTGCCATCAAAACAGGTCGGGACACCGGGGAGCTGTTTTTT. Translation gives CAIKTGRDTGELFF. V usage is TRBV19 and J usage is TRBJ2-2; the D gene is possibly TRBD1 (5 bases). Germline CDR1 and CDR2: LNHDA and SQIVND (reference sequence). This CDR3 is built from 14 residues. The V gene lost 10 bases and the J gene lost 3 bases, with 15 bases spanning the gap.

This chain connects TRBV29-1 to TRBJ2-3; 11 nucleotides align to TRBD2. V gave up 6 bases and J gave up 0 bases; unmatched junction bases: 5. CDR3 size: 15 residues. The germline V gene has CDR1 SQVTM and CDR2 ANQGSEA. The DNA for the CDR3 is TGCAGCGTGTCCGGGACTAGCGGCAGCACAGATACGCAGTATTTT. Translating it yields CSVSGTSGSTDTQYF.